The 9 T cell receptor beta chains given below trace back to one sample, sequenced in a study of blood T cell repertoires in COVID-19. Data came from immunoSEQ multiplex PCR; TCRdb stores just in-frame clones and leaves some out. The sample records 140,000 or so clones, approximately 90% being singletons. The specimen sequenced was peripheral blood. The receptors were sampled from a woman aged 55-70 years with active COVID-19.

The table lists this clone with a few counts. The genes are TRBV5-1 and TRBJ2-5; D is unresolved. CDR1 and CDR2 (germline): SGHRS, YFSETQ. V was shortened by 0 bases and J by 5 bases, with 14 bases between the two germline ends. The CDR3 length is 15 residues. DNA of the CDR3: TGCGCCAGCAGCTTGGTTCCAGGCCGAGTTGAGACCCAGTACTTC. Translating it yields CASSLVPGRVETQYF.

This chain uses TRBV9 with TRBJ2-1; a possible D gene is TRBD2 (6 bases). The CDR3 consists of 17 residues. V dropped 3 bases and J dropped 6 bases, with 22 bases sitting between them. CDR1 and CDR2 from the germline V gene are SGDLS and YYNGEE. In nucleotides, the CDR3 is TGTGCCAGCAGCGCCACCCTTCTAGCGCCGAGAATCAATGAGCAGTTCTTC. Its translation is CASSATLLAPRINEQFF.

This sequence joins TRBV5-6 and TRBJ2-7; 9 bases fit TRBD2. The V segment lost 0 bases and the J segment 5 bases; nucleotides outside the gene matches: 6. Germline CDR1 is SGHDT and CDR2 is YYEEEE. This CDR3 is built from 15 residues. CDR3 DNA: TGTGCCAGCAGCTTGGGTTATAGCGGGAGCGACGAGCAGTACTTC. Its protein product is CASSLGYSGSDEQYF. The variable domain in full, completed from reference TRBV5-6 and TRBJ2-7, reads DAGVTQSPTHLIKTRGQQVTLRCSPKSGHDTVSWYQQALGQGPQFIFQYYEEEERQRGNFPDRFSGHQFPNYSSELNVNALLLGDSALYLCASSLGYSGSDEQYFGPGTRLTVT.

The chain carries TRBV5-4 and TRBJ2-3; 7 bases are shared with TRBD1. Unmatched junction bases numbered 9, after V lost 9 bases and J lost 5 bases. Germline-derived CDR1 and CDR2 are SGHNT and YYREEE (reference sequence). This CDR3 contains 13 residues. The CDR3 DNA sequence: TGTGCCACCAAGACAGGGTTTGAAGATACGCAGTATTTT. Its protein product is CATKTGFEDTQYF.

The V call is TRBV4-3, the J call TRBJ2-1; no clear D gene. Trimming took 1 base from V and 5 from J, leaving 12 bases between them. In germline, CDR1 is LGHNA, CDR2 YSLEER. This CDR3 is built from 15 residues. The CDR3 DNA reads TGCGCCAGCAGCCAAGGGTTTAGTGAAGACAATGAGCAGTTCTTC. Amino acid sequence: CASSQGFSEDNEQFF.

This chain joins TRBV6-5 and TRBJ2-7, with TRBD1 as a possible D gene (8 bases). Germline V gene data show CDR1 as MNHEY and CDR2 as SVGAGI. The CDR3 extends over 15 amino acids. Trimming took 2 bases from V and 7 from J, leaving 18 bases between them. The CDR3 loop is CASSYETGGVREQYF. The DNA for the CDR3 is TGTGCCAGCAGTTACGAAACAGGGGGGGTACGTGAGCAGTACTTC.

The chain combines TRBV27 with TRBJ2-1; 9 bases line up with TRBD2. This CDR3 region has 16 residues. Unmatched junction bases numbered 12, after V lost 5 bases and J lost 7 bases. Germline loops: CDR1 MNHEY, CDR2 SMNVEV (reference sequence). In DNA form, the CDR3 reads TGTGCCAGCAGTACCCTGACTAGCGGAGCCGGAAATGAGCAGTTCTTC. Residues: CASSTLTSGAGNEQFF.

The DNA of the CDR3 is TGCGCCAGCAGCCAAGGAAGAGGACTAGCGGGATCTGGTTCCTACGAGCAGTACTTC. This encodes CASSQGRGLAGSGSYEQYF. The rearrangement uses TRBV4-3 and TRBJ2-7; 12 nucleotides match TRBD2. CDR1 is LGHNA and CDR2 is YSLEER in the germline V gene. The CDR3 is 19 residues long. Trimming at V came to 1 base and at J to 1 base, leaving 11 bases not matched to a gene.

The chain links TRBV28 to TRBJ1-5; D is undetermined. Trimming removed 4 bases from V and 5 bases from J, with 15 bases in between. The germline V gene has CDR1 MDHEN and CDR2 SYDVKM. The CDR3 consists of 15 residues. Here the CDR3 DNA reads TGTGCCAGCAGTTCCTACCCGAGTATCGATCAGCCCCAGCATTTT. This codes for CASSSYPSIDQPQHF.